This T cell receptor beta chain comes out of a study of blood T cell repertoires in COVID-19 (TCRdb year 2020). Regarding the complete study: Samples from collaborators originated in the United States, Italy and Spain and spanned both the acute and convalescent phases of COVID-19. The samples were drawn from the first 160 participants of the ongoing ImmuneRACE study and from 1,254 subjects provided by 6 global collaborators. The repertoires were released in a freely available public database intended as a resource for research on the immune response to SARS-CoV-2. The sample metadata nearly always contained a de-identified subject ID, COVID-19 status, age in years and sex. The prospective study material was composed of cDNA or gDNA derived from T cells, B-cell-depleted T cells, or PBMCs. HLA class I and class II types, where available, came from metadata supplied by the sample provider rather than from assay-based typing. Subjects who had been exposed to COVID-19, were actively infected with it, or had recovered from it provided the deeply sampled blood TCRbeta repertoires that made up the dataset.

Overall results and qualifications from the work: Clinical and demographic metadata were provided uncurated, with the amount varying by source and participant.

At one collaborating source in Seattle, patients were enrolled during active infection and were followed longitudinally through the course of disease. The collaborating institutions used their own protocols to collect whole blood in K2EDTA tubes. Collaborator samples were shipped for TCRbeta analysis as frozen whole blood, isolated PBMCs, or DNA extracted from either sample type. Spanning cysteine to phenylalanine, the CDR3 consists of 16 amino acids. The sequence is cut down to CDR3 DNA, 48 bases in frame from base 1. Relative to germline, V is missing 5 bases and J is missing 2 bases, with 10 bases of the junction outside any gene match. Taken from the germline V gene (reference sequence), the CDR1 and CDR2 loops are SEHNR and FQNEAQ. Remarks on this clone: Its binding antigen is unknown. Per-nucleotide qualities are absent, and no much larger clonotype sits a single base away.

TCRbeta CDR3 regions were amplified from genomic DNA by means of the immunoSEQ Assay, a bias-controlled multiplex PCR. In the authors' own workflow: The number of nucleated cells in each sample was estimated by amplification of reference gene primers within the assay. To quantify the absolute abundance of each unique TCRbeta CDR3 rearrangement, sequence reads were collapsed and filtered. For each sample, productive Simpson clonality was calculated by taking the square root of Simpson's diversity index across productive rearrangements. Sourced from immuneACCESS, this table was stored by TCRdb with only in-frame sequences that have V and J called. A share of the clones is absent; for the studies checked, an unresolved V gene accounts for under half, and the remainder has no known explanation. V, J and clone size derive from that table, while D and trimming were established from the DNA sequence. The sample data list around 100,000 clones, and 81% of these were observed just once. 4% to 6% of the sample goes to the ten largest clones.

Recombination linked TRBV7-9 to TRBJ2-3, with 7 bases aligning to TRBD2. The sequencing sample was made of peripheral blood. The receptor comes from a man at least 80 years old with COVID-19, enrolled during active disease. In nucleotides, the sequence is TGTGCCAGCAGCCCCCTCTTAGCGGGTACCACAGATACGCAGTATTTT. Its translation is CASSPLLAGTTDTQYF.